This TCR beta chain was captured in a study of cytomegalovirus exposure and HLA in healthy donors. The study ran its PCR with 60 Vbeta and 13 Jbeta primers. Clones were read by immunoSEQ multiplex PCR, and TCRdb kept only the in-frame ones, dropping some. Altogether more than 40,000 clones are present, 45% to 60% being singletons, with the ten largest covering around 5.8%. This clone was seen a handful of times. Its target is not known. Study-level points and caveats: Per a later analysis, 18,000 or so TCR beta sequences showed association with HLA alleles at 0.05 false discovery rate. Most TCR sequences were uncommon, yet certain public TCRs appeared in many donors. It was 160 or so TCR beta chains that were listed as cytomegalovirus-associated.

Trimming at V came to 4 bases and at J to 4 bases, leaving 3 bases not matched to a gene. The CDR3 totals 14 residues. Germline V gene sequence: CDR1 LNHNV, CDR2 YYDKDF (reference sequence). The clonotype was recovered from a man aged 55 to 69 in good health and CMV-seronegative. The chain is built from TRBV15 and TRBJ2-2; TRBD1 agrees at 7 bases. The specimen was PBMCs. The CDR3 loop is CATSKQGVTGELFF. CDR3 bases: TGTGCCACCAGCAAGCAGGGGGTCACCGGGGAGCTGTTTTTT. Based on the CDR3 plus reference TRBV15 and TRBJ2-2, the full variable domain is DAMVIQNPRYQVTQFGKPVTLSCSQTLNHNVMYWYQQKSSQAPKLLFHYYDKDFNNEADTPDNFQSRRPNTSFCFLDIRSPGLGDTAMYLCATSKQGVTGELFFGEGSRLTVL.